The 5 T cell receptor beta chains below come from one sample, sequenced in a study of blood T cells in healthy people across ages. A second 7 to 11 cycle PCR used barcoded and J-beta primers. TCRdb processed the 5' RACE reads anew with MiXCR; each CDR3 protein has one entry. The sample has hundreds of thousands of distinct CDR3 sequences, 40% to 45% seen once. The sample was blood. These receptors came from a man older than 75 in good health.

This chain joins TRBV7-9 and TRBJ2-1; D not certain. The germline V and J ends were trimmed by 1 base and 10 bases, with 14 bases remaining between them. Germline CDR1 is SEHNR and CDR2 is FQNEAQ (reference sequence). CDR3 length: 14 amino acids. The CDR3 region is CASSLEEIKAEQFF. CDR3 DNA: TGTGCCAGCAGCTTAGAAGAAATTAAGGCCGAGCAGTTCTTC.

The V call is TRBV20-1, the J call TRBJ2-3; 9 bases are shared with TRBD2. Germline-derived CDR1 and CDR2 are DFQATT and SNEGSKA (reference sequence). The CDR3 runs 14 residues. With 6 bases clipped from V and 4 bases from J, the junction kept 8 bases outside the gene matches. CDR3 residues: CSAATSGQADTQYF. In nucleotides, the CDR3 is TGCAGTGCCGCGACTAGCGGACAAGCAGATACGCAGTATTTT.

This clonotype was found once. This rearrangement joins TRBV7-2 to TRBJ2-3; TRBD1 might be the D (6 bases). V was shortened by 2 bases and J by 5 bases, with 11 bases between the two germline ends. The germline V gene encodes CDR1 SGHTA and CDR2 FQGNSA. The CDR3 consists of 14 residues. The CDR3: CASSLRGGLDTQYF. The CDR3 region has the DNA TGTGCCAGCAGCTTACGAGGGGGATTAGATACGCAGTATTTT.

The chain links TRBV2 to TRBJ2-6; D unclear. Germline CDR1 reads SNHLY; CDR2 reads FYNNEI. CDR3 length equals 15 residues. The V gene lost 6 bases and the J gene lost 3 bases, with 12 bases spanning the gap. CDR3 coding DNA: TGTGCCAGCAGCGTAGGACGGTTTGGGGCCAACGTCCTGACTTTC. This codes for CASSVGRFGANVLTF.

This clonotype was observed a few times. This chain links TRBV7-2 with TRBJ2-1; D ambiguous. Germline lookup yields CDR1 SGHTA and CDR2 FQGNSA. The CDR3 is 11 amino acids. The V end lost 6 bases, the J end lost 10 bases, and 10 bases lay between the germline ends. The CDR3 spells CASRTNREQFF. DNA of the CDR3: TGTGCCAGCAGGACGAATCGAGAGCAGTTCTTC.